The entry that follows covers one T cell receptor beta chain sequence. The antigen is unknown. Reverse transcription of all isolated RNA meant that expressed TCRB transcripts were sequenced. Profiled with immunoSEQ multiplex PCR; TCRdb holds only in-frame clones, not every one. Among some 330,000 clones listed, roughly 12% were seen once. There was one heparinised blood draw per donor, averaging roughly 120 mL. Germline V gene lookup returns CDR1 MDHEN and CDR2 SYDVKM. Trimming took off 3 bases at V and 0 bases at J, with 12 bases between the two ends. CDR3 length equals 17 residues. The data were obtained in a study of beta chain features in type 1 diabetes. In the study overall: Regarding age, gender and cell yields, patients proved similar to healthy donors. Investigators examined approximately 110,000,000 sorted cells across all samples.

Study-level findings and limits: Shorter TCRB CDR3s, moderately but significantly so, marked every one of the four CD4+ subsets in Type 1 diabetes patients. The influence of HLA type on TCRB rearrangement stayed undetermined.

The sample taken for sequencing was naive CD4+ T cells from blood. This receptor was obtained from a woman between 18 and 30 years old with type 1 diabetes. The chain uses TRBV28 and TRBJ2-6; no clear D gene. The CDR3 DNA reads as TGTGCCAGCAGTTTCCAGGTCGGCTACTCTGGGGCCAACGTCCTGACTTTC. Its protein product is CASSFQVGYSGANVLTF.